A selection of T cell receptor beta chains follows, all from one sample in a study of blood T cells in healthy people across ages. TCRdb reprocessed the 5' RACE reads with MiXCR, giving one entry per CDR3 protein. The sample records approximately 1.5 million distinct CDR3 sequences, about 45% being singletons. Sequenced input: blood. These receptors came from a woman younger than 35 in good health. Both conserved end residues are part of each CDR3. D genes are given only for firm matches. Size is stated for part of the rows, as once, few or many counts, or as a class when the clone is expanded.

cdr3_nt cdr3_aa v_call clone_size j_call d_call
TGTGCCAGCAGTTTTTTATCGGGACTTAGGCCCCTCCACTTT CASSFLSGLRPLHF TRBV27 . TRBJ1-6 .
TGCGCCAGCAGCCAAGACCCAGGGAGGGAATCAGCGGTAGATACGCAGTATTTT CASSQDPGRESAVDTQYF TRBV4-1 few TRBJ2-3 TRBD2
TGTGCCAGCAAGGGGCGCCTTTACTACAATGAGCAGTTCTTC CASKGRLYYNEQFF TRBV12-3/TRBV12-4 . TRBJ2-1 .
TGTGCCAGCAGTCCTCTAGGGACACCTCAAGAGACCCAGTACTTC CASSPLGTPQETQYF TRBV6-2/TRBV6-3 . TRBJ2-5 .
TGTGCCAGCAGCAATTTCGTTCTTGGGCCCTCGGGTGTCGGATACTCCTACAATGAGCAGTTCTTC CASSNFVLGPSGVGYSYNEQFF TRBV21-1 . TRBJ2-1 .
TGCGCCAGCAGCCAGTACAGGGGATACGAGCAGTACTTC CASSQYRGYEQYF TRBV4-3 few TRBJ2-7 TRBD1
TGCAGCGTACGGACAGGGGATTACCCCTACGAGCAGTACTTC CSVRTGDYPYEQYF TRBV29-1 . TRBJ2-7 TRBD1
TGTGCCAGCAGCTCCCAACGGGGTATCGAGCAGTTCTTC CASSSQRGIEQFF TRBV13 . TRBJ2-1 .
TGTGCCAGCAGTTATAATCCGGGGTCTCACAATGAGCAGTTCTTC CASSYNPGSHNEQFF TRBV6-5 . TRBJ2-1 .
TGTGCCAGCAGTGGACTAGCGGGGGGGCAAGAGACCCAGTACTTC CASSGLAGGQETQYF TRBV2 few TRBJ2-5 TRBD2
TGCGCCAGCACCCTGGACGGAAGAAACTATGGCTACACCTTC CASTLDGRNYGYTF TRBV5-1 . TRBJ1-2 .
TGTGCCAGCAGCTGGACGAACACTGAAGCTTTCTTT CASSWTNTEAFF TRBV7-9 . TRBJ1-1 .
TGTGCCAGCAGCCCGCTCGGGTCTAGCGGATCCTACGAGCAGTACTTC CASSPLGSSGSYEQYF TRBV7-9 . TRBJ2-7 TRBD2
TGTGCCAGCAACCAAGATCAACGGGAGAGCTATGGCTACACCTTC CASNQDQRESYGYTF TRBV4-2 . TRBJ1-2 .
TGTGCCAGCAGAAACGGGGACAGGGGTAATTCACCCCTCCACTTT CASRNGDRGNSPLHF TRBV12-3/TRBV12-4 few TRBJ1-6 TRBD1
TGTGCCAGCACCACCGCGGCGGCCTCCCAATACGAGCAGTACTTC CASTTAAASQYEQYF TRBV12-3/TRBV12-4 . TRBJ2-7 .
TGTGCCACCAGTTCAGGGGTCGAGCCAGGAGAGACCCAGAACTTC CATSSGVEPGETQNF TRBV24-1 . TRBJ2-7 .
TGTGCCATCATCGGGCGGTCCAGAGGACGTCAGCCCCAGCATTTT CAIIGRSRGRQPQHF TRBV10-3 many TRBJ1-5 .
TGTGCCACCAGCATTTTTGGAGGTCAGAGTGGCTACACCTTC CATSIFGGQSGYTF TRBV15 . TRBJ1-2 .
TGCAGTGCCTATGGCGGGGGGAAAGGGCAAGAGACCCAGTACTTC CSAYGGGKGQETQYF TRBV20-1 few TRBJ2-5 TRBD2
TGTGCCAGCAGCGTACGAGGACAGTCCACAGATACGCAGTATTTT CASSVRGQSTDTQYF TRBV9 few TRBJ2-3 .
TGCAGTGCTAGAGACCCGCCCCTGGGCTACGAGCAGTACTTC CSARDPPLGYEQYF TRBV20-1 few TRBJ2-7 .
TGTGCCAGCAGCCATTCCGGGGCCAGGGAGACCCAGTACTTC CASSHSGARETQYF TRBV4-2 few TRBJ2-5 .
TGTGCCAGCAGCGTAGTTGCGGGAGAGCAGTACTTC CASSVVAGEQYF TRBV9 . TRBJ2-7 .
TGTGCCAGCAGCTTGTTTACTAGCGGGAGTTCCTACGAGCAGTACTTC CASSLFTSGSSYEQYF TRBV11-2 . TRBJ2-7 TRBD2
TGTGCCAGCAGCGCGGGAGGTGGCGGTGAAGCTTTCTTT CASSAGGGGEAFF TRBV5-6 . TRBJ1-1 .
TGCGCCAGCAGACGAGCGGGTTACTACGAGCAGTACTTC CASRRAGYYEQYF TRBV5-1 once TRBJ2-7 .
TGTGCCACCATCAGGGGAAGGGAGCAGTACTTC CATIRGREQYF TRBV25-1 . TRBJ2-7 .
TGTGCCAGCAGCTTCTGGACTAGCGGGGGATATAATGAGCAGTTCTTC CASSFWTSGGYNEQFF TRBV11-2 once TRBJ2-1 TRBD2
TGCAGCCTGACGCACCCTTTAGCCAAAAACATTCAGTACTTC CSLTHPLAKNIQYF TRBV20-1 . TRBJ2-4 .
TGCAGTGCTAGTGTCCCAGGGCGAAACAATGAGCAGTTCTTC CSASVPGRNNEQFF TRBV20-1 . TRBJ2-1 .
TGTGCCAGCTCACCCTTGACGGATTCACCCCTCCACTTT CASSPLTDSPLHF TRBV18 . TRBJ1-6 .
TGTGCCAGCAGTTTTAACGATCAAGAGACCCAGTACTTC CASSFNDQETQYF TRBV12-3/TRBV12-4 . TRBJ2-5 .
TGTGCCAGCAGCTTAGGTTTGGACTCGAGGAGCTCCTACAATGAGCAGTACTTC CASSLGLDSRSSYNEQYF TRBV11-2 . TRBJ2-7 .
TGTGCCAGCAGTTCCTACCTTTCGGCGGGGGGACTTGGCTACACCTTC CASSSYLSAGGLGYTF TRBV27 few TRBJ1-2 .
TGTGCCAGCACTCGACCCTCATACAATGAGCAGTTCTTC CASTRPSYNEQFF TRBV6-2/TRBV6-3 . TRBJ2-1 .
TGTGCCAGCAGCTCCCGACAGGGGGTAAACTATGGCTACACCTTC CASSSRQGVNYGYTF TRBV7-9 . TRBJ1-2 TRBD1
TGTGCCAGCAGTTACTCGGCAGGGCGGGGGACCCAGTACTTC CASSYSAGRGTQYF TRBV6-2/TRBV6-3 . TRBJ2-5 .
TGTGCCAGCAGCTTAGGGAGACAGGGAATCGAGCAGTACTTC CASSLGRQGIEQYF TRBV7-8 . TRBJ2-7 TRBD1
TGTGCCAGCAGCCAAGCCCCACTAGCGGGCAGGCTTACGCAGTATTTT CASSQAPLAGRLTQYF TRBV4-2 . TRBJ2-3 TRBD2